The entry below describes one T cell receptor beta chain. Clones were sequenced by immunoSEQ multiplex PCR, and TCRdb holds only the in-frame ones, with some missing. The sample carries 130,000 to 150,000 clones, over 80% recorded once. This entry is derived from a study of blood T cell repertoires in COVID-19. This CDR3 is built from 16 residues. Germline CDR1 LNHNV, CDR2 YYDKDF (reference sequence). The ends lost 0 bases at V and 5 bases at J; junction bases unmatched: 5. Sequences were obtained from PBMCs or T cells enriched from blood (not recorded which). V is TRBV15 and J is TRBJ2-1, with TRBD2 matching 9 bases. This clonotype originated in a woman aged 40 to 50 who had recovered from COVID-19. The CDR3 coding sequence is TGTGCCACCAGCAGAGATGGACAGCGGGGGGACAATGAGCAGTTCTTC. Protein product: CATSRDGQRGDNEQFF.